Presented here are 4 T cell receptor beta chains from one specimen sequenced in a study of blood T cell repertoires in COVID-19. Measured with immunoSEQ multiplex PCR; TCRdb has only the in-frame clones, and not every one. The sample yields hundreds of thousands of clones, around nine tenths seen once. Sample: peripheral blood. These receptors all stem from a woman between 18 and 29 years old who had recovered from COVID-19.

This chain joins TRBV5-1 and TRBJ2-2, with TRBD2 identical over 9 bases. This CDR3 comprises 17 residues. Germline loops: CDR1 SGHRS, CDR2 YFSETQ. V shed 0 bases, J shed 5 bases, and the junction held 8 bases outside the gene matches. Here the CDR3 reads CASSLEPSGTLTGELFF. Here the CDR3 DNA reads TGCGCCAGCAGCTTGGAGCCTAGCGGGACCCTTACCGGGGAGCTGTTTTTT.

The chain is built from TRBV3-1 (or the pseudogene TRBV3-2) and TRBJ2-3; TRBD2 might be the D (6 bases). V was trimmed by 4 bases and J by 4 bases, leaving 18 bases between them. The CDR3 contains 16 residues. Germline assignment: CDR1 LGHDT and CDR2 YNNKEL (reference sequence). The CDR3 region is CASSLPRDGGADTQYF. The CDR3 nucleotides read TGTGCCAGCAGCCTTCCCCGGGACGGAGGGGCAGATACGCAGTATTTT.

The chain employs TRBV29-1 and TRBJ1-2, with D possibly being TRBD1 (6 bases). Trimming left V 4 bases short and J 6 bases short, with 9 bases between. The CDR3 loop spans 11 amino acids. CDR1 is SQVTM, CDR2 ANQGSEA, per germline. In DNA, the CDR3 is TGCAGCGTTGGGGACACGGATGGCTACACCTTC. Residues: CSVGDTDGYTF.

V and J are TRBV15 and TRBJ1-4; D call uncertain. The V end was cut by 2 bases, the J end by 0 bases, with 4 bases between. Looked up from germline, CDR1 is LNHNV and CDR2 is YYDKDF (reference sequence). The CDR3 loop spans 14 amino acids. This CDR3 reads CATSRLATNEKLFF. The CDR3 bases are TGTGCCACCAGCAGACTTGCAACTAATGAAAAACTGTTTTTT.